Included here is one TCR beta chain sequence, with context. This entry is derived from a study of cytomegalovirus exposure and HLA in healthy donors. In the PCR, 60 Vbeta and 13 Jbeta primers were used. The assay was immunoSEQ multiplex PCR, and TCRdb's table has in-frame clones only and misses some. The repertoire consists of fewer than 200,000 clones, with 75% to 85% occurring once and the leading ten covering roughly 2%. Material: PBMCs. This TCR came from a woman in her 30s in good health and CMV-seronegative.

CDR3 region: CASGPWTAKSNEKLFF. The CDR3 coding sequence is TGTGCCAGCGGCCCTTGGACAGCCAAGTCTAATGAAAAACTGTTTTTT. The rearrangement uses TRBV27 and TRBJ1-4, with D tentatively TRBD1 (6 bases). The V and J ends lost 8 bases and 3 bases respectively, with 19 bases between them. This CDR3 has 16 residues. Germline V lookup: CDR1 MNHEY, CDR2 SMNVEV (reference sequence).